The sequence of this T cell receptor (beta chain) was determined in a study of blood T cell repertoires in COVID-19. Per the original methods: Reference gene primers were amplified, and this amplification served to estimate nucleated cell counts. Produced via immunoSEQ multiplex PCR; TCRdb's table is partial and in-frame only. The V and J calls and the clone size are those of that table, but D and trimming were determined from the DNA. This sample has under 70,000 clones, with more than 75% found just once. The CDR3 sequence is 15 residues long. Trimming removed 3 bases at V and 8 bases at J, with 19 bases between. CDR1 and CDR2 from the germline V gene are MNHEY and SMNVEV (reference sequence).

This sequence originates from a woman aged 40 to 49 who had recovered from COVID-19. The chain joins TRBV27 to TRBJ1-2; D is uncertain. The material sequenced was PBMCs or T cells enriched from blood (not recorded which). CDR3 amino acids: CASSFRWSGTDGYTF. CDR3 nucleotide sequence: TGTGCCAGCAGTTTTAGGTGGTCGGGAACGGACGGCTACACCTTC.